This paragraph reports one TCR beta chain. Method: immunoSEQ multiplex PCR; TCRdb's copy keeps in-frame clones and lacks some. This repertoire shows tens of thousands of clones, 65% to 85% found once; its top ten account for about 38%. This entry belongs to a study of blood T cell repertoires in COVID-19. V dropped 0 bases and J dropped 0; count of bases not matched to a gene: 3. This CDR3 region has 16 residues. The germline CDR1 and CDR2 sequences are SGHRS and YFSETQ. The TCR was taken from a human donor in a cohort sampled during active COVID-19. V is TRBV5-1 and J is TRBJ1-1; 9 bases align to TRBD1. Sequenced input: peripheral blood. The CDR3: CASSLGDRAMNTEAFF. The CDR3 DNA reads as TGCGCCAGCAGCTTGGGGGACAGGGCGATGAACACTGAAGCTTTCTTT.